Listed here is a single T cell receptor beta chain. The CDR3 is 15 residues long. The V end was cut by 4 bases, the J end by 1 base, with 14 bases between. Germline values: CDR1 SGHDT, CDR2 YYEEEE. Method: immunoSEQ multiplex PCR; TCRdb's copy keeps in-frame clones and lacks some. The sample carries around 340,000 clones, roughly 94% recorded once. The data are from a study of shared T cell receptors in the human thymus. The chain joins TRBV5-6 to TRBJ1-1, with D perhaps TRBD1 (5 bases). Sequencing used thymocytes. The sequence was obtained from a human donor. This chain's CDR3 is CASSEKGTGNTEAFF. The CDR3 bases are TGTGCCAGCAGCGAGAAAGGGACTGGGAACACTGAAGCTTTCTTT.